The following is a T cell receptor (beta chain) sequence with its context. MiXCR was run by TCRdb on the 5' RACE reads, yielding one entry per CDR3 protein. The sample holds under 300,000 distinct CDR3 sequences; about 14% are singletons and the top ten take 8.8%. The data were taken from a study of identical twins. In germline, CDR1 is SGDLS, CDR2 YYNGEE. This CDR3 region has 14 residues. Trimming stripped 3 bases from V and 5 bases from J, with 14 bases between. The sequencing sample was made of memory (CD45RO+) T cells sorted from blood. The source is a woman under 30 in good health. The chain couples TRBV9 to TRBJ2-5, with D unclear. CDR3 nucleotide sequence: TGTGCCAGCAGCGCAGGAGTTACGTGGGAGACCCAGTACTTC. Amino acid sequence: CASSAGVTWETQYF.